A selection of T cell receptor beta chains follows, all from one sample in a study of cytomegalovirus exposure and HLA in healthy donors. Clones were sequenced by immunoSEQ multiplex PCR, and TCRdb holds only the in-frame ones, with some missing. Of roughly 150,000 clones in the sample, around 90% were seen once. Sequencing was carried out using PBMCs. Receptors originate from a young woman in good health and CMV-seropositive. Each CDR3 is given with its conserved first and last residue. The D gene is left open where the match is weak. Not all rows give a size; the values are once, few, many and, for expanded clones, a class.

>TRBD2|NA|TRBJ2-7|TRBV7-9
CASSISGSPREQYF
TGTGCCAGCAGCATTAGCGGGAGCCCCCGCGAGCAGTACTTC
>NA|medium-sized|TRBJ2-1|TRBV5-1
CASSLGTSNEQFF
TGCGCCAGCAGCTTGGGGACTTCCAATGAGCAGTTCTTC
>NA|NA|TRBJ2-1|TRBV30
CAWSVYRGRVSNEQFF
TGTGCCTGGAGTGTCTATCGGGGGAGAGTGAGTAATGAGCAGTTCTTC
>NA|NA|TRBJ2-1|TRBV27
CASSLPDRTGRYNEQFF
TGTGCCAGCAGTTTACCCGACAGAACGGGCCGTTACAATGAGCAGTTCTTC
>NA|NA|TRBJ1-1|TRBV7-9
CASSLEYREAFF
TGTGCCAGCAGCTTAGAATACAGGGAAGCTTTCTTT
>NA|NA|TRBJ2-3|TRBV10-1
CASSPWAGSTDTQYF
TGCGCCAGCAGTCCGTGGGCGGGGAGCACAGATACGCAGTATTTT
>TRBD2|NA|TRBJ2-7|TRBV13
CASSPGGGSGYEQYF
TGTGCCAGCAGCCCTGGCGGCGGGAGTGGCTACGAGCAGTACTTC
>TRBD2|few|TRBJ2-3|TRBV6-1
CASNLLAGGTDTQYF
TGTGCCAGCAACCTTCTAGCGGGAGGTACAGATACGCAGTATTTT
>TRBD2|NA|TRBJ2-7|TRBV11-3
CASTLTSGSYEQYF
TGTGCCAGCACCCTGACTAGCGGGAGCTACGAGCAGTACTTC
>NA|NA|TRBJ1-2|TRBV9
CASSVTDGYGYTF
TGTGCCAGCAGCGTAACAGACGGCTATGGCTACACCTTC
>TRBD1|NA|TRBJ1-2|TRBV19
CASSYRGRGNYGYTF
TGTGCCAGTAGTTACAGGGGAAGGGGGAACTATGGCTACACCTTC
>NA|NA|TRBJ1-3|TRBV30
CAWSVFGVHNTIYF
TGTGCCTGGAGTGTATTCGGGGTACACAACACCATATATTTT
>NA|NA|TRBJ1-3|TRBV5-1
CASSEGAGSGNTIYF
TGCGCCAGCAGCGAAGGGGCAGGCTCTGGAAACACCATATATTTT
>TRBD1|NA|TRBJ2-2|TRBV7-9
CASSLQTGGAGELFF
TGTGCCAGCAGCCTACAGACAGGGGGCGCCGGGGAGCTGTTTTTT
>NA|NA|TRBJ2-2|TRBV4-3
CASSSQGMNTGELFF
TGCGCCAGCAGCTCCCAGGGGATGAACACCGGGGAGCTGTTTTTT
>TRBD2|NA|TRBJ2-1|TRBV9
CASSVVSGTYNEQFF
TGTGCCAGCAGCGTAGTTAGCGGGACATACAATGAGCAGTTCTTC
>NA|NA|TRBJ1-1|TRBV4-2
CASRLEDGAEAFF
TGTGCCAGCAGACTGGAGGATGGCGCTGAAGCTTTCTTT
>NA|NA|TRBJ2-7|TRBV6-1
CASSEWWGDEQYF
TGTGCCAGCAGTGAATGGTGGGGCGACGAGCAGTACTTC
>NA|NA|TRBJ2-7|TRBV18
CASSRQDSYEQYF
TGTGCCAGCTCCCGTCAAGACAGCTACGAGCAGTACTTC
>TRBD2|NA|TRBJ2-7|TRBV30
CAWSDRAGGPGEQYF
TGTGCCTGGAGTGACCGAGCGGGAGGGCCGGGTGAGCAGTACTTC
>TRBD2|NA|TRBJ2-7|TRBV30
CAWSPLTSYPYEQYF
TGTGCCTGGAGCCCCCTGACTAGCTATCCCTACGAGCAGTACTTC
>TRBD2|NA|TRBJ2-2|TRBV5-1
CASGGLGLGNTGELFF
TGCGCCAGCGGCGGCCTTGGACTAGGGAACACCGGGGAGCTGTTTTTT
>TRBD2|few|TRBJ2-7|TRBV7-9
CASSFGLAGGGEQYF
TGTGCCAGCAGTTTTGGGCTAGCGGGAGGTGGCGAGCAGTACTTC
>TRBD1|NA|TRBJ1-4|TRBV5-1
CASRGQGASDTNEKLFF
TGCGCCAGCAGGGGACAGGGGGCTTCTGATACTAATGAAAAACTGTTTTTT
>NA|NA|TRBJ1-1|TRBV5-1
CASASGGDEAFF
TGCGCCAGCGCGTCGGGGGGTGATGAAGCTTTCTTT
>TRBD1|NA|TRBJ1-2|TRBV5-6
CASSGDRVNYGYTF
TGTGCCAGCAGCGGGGACAGGGTTAACTATGGCTACACCTTC
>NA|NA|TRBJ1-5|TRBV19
CASSMDSSYQPQHF
TGTGCCAGTAGTATGGACAGCTCCTATCAGCCCCAGCATTTT
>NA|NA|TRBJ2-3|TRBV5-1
CASSPDEGGTDTQYF
TGCGCCAGCAGCCCTGACGAGGGTGGCACAGATACGCAGTATTTT
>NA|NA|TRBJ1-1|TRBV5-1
CASSVGIPGTEAFF
TGCGCCAGCAGCGTGGGTATTCCGGGGACTGAAGCTTTCTTT
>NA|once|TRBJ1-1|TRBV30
CAWSPDDRLAEAFF
TGTGCCTGGAGTCCCGACGACCGTCTAGCTGAAGCTTTCTTT
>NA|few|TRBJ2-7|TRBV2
CASFNYEQYF
TGTGCCAGCTTTAACTACGAGCAGTACTTC
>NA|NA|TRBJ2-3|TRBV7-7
CASSLGAYTDTQYF
TGTGCCAGCAGCTTGGGCGCCTACACAGATACGCAGTATTTT
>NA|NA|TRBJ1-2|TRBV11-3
CASSQDSPRVGYTF
TGTGCCAGCAGCCAAGACAGCCCTAGGGTAGGCTACACCTTC
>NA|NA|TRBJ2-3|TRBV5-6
CASSLDRMASTDTQYF
TGTGCCAGCAGCTTGGACAGGATGGCTAGCACAGATACGCAGTATTTT
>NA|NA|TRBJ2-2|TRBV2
CASSSFQSGELFF
TGTGCCAGCAGTAGCTTTCAATCCGGGGAGCTGTTTTTT
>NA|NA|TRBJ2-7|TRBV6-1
CASRTSTFDSYEQYF
TGTGCCAGCAGGACCTCTACCTTTGACAGCTACGAGCAGTACTTC
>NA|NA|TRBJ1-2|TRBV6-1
CASSYSYGYTF
TGTGCCAGCAGTTATAGCTATGGCTACACCTTC
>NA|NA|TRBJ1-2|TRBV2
CASTQSNYGYTF
TGTGCCAGTACACAGAGTAACTATGGCTACACCTTC
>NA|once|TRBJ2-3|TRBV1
CTSSQPGASGRCTDTQYF
TGCACCAGCAGCCAACCTGGAGCTAGCGGGCGATGCACAGATACGCAGTATTTT
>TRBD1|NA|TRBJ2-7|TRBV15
CATSRPGTGRYEQYF
TGTGCCACCAGCAGACCCGGGACAGGACGTTACGAGCAGTACTTC
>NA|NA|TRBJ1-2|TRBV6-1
CAGRTATEYGYTF
TGTGCCGGTAGGACAGCCACCGAATATGGCTACACCTTC
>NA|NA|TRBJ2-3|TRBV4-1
CASSQDRRLTDTQYF
TGCGCCAGCAGCCAAGATCGAAGACTCACCGATACGCAGTATTTT
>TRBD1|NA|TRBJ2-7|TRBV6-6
CASSRQGPEQYF
TGTGCCAGCAGCCGACAGGGGCCCGAGCAGTACTTC
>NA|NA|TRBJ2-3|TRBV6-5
CASSPWVAADTQYF
TGTGCCAGCAGTCCCTGGGTAGCGGCAGATACGCAGTATTTT
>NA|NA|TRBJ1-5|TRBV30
CAWKSGESNQPQHF
TGTGCCTGGAAGAGCGGGGAAAGCAATCAGCCCCAGCATTTT
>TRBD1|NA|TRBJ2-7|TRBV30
CAWSEGAVYEQYF
TGTGCCTGGAGCGAGGGGGCAGTCTACGAGCAGTACTTC
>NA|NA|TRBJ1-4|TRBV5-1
CASSLSGTREKLFF
TGCGCCAGCAGCTTGTCCGGGACTAGGGAAAAACTGTTTTTT
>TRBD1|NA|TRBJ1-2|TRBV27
CASSLTGTGDGYTF
TGTGCCAGCAGTTTAACCGGGACAGGGGATGGCTACACCTTC
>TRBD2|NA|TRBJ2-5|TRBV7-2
CASSTDGAGGQSQYF
TGTGCCAGCAGCACGGACGGAGCGGGAGGCCAGTCCCAGTACTTC